The present entry profiles one T cell receptor beta chain with its context. The antigen remains unidentified. Trimming removed 3 bases at V and 4 bases at J, with 18 bases between. CDR1 and CDR2 (germline): SQVTM, ANQGSEA. The length of the CDR3 is 15 residues. The sample originates from a study of OX40 agonist ivuxolimab in advanced cancers. Study background: The patients got ivuxolimab, which is an agonistic anti-OX40 (CD134) antibody. Intravenous ivuxolimab at 0.01 to 10 mg/kg was given to patients every 2 weeks.

Study-wide results and caveats: With doses of 0.1 to 3.0 mg/kg, CD4+ and CD8+ blood T cells had undergone clonal expansion by week 6.

Profiled with immunoSEQ multiplex PCR; TCRdb holds only in-frame clones, not every one. The table lists 70,000 or so clones, roughly 90% of them singletons, with under 10% in the top ten. The chain recombines TRBV29-1 with TRBJ1-1, with D unclear. Sequences were derived from CD4+ or CD8+ T cells sorted from blood, sampled in a trial of the OX40 agonist ivuxolimab. The sequence came from an adult with an advanced solid tumor such as melanoma, head and neck, liver or kidney cancer. The CDR3 coding sequence is TGCAGCGTTGAGGGTCGGGGTGGGTTAGGCACTGAAGCTTTCTTT. Its protein product is CSVEGRGGLGTEAFF.